A selection of T cell receptor beta chains follows, all from one sample in a study of cytomegalovirus exposure and HLA in healthy donors. Here immunoSEQ multiplex PCR was the method, and the copy in TCRdb shows in-frame clones only, minus some. Here the sample spans just over 85,000 clones, 76% being singletons. Sequenced input: PBMCs. The receptors come from a man aged 40-55 years in good health and CMV-seronegative. Both conserved end residues are part of each CDR3. A D gene is named only where the DNA matches it firmly. For some rows the clone size is stated as once, few or many, or as a class when expanded; others skip it.

J | V | D | size | CDR3 | DNA
TRBJ2-7 | TRBV5-6 | TRBD1 | NA | CASSLRTGDEQYF | TGTGCCAGCAGCTTAAGGACAGGGGACGAGCAGTACTTC
TRBJ1-2 | TRBV19 | NA | NA | CASSQKTNSMHDYTF | TGTGCCAGTAGCCAAAAAACTAATTCCATGCACGACTACACCTTC
TRBJ2-1 | TRBV4-3 | NA | NA | CASSPHRLEDEQFF | TGCGCCAGCAGCCCACACCGGTTGGAGGATGAGCAGTTCTTC
TRBJ1-2 | TRBV28 | NA | once | CASSLTGGAGYGYTF | TGTGCCAGCAGTTTAACGGGGGGCGCAGGGTATGGCTACACCTTC
TRBJ1-4 | TRBV11-2 | NA | NA | CASSIQGPNEKLFF | TGTGCCAGCAGCATACAGGGTCCTAATGAAAAACTGTTTTTT
TRBJ2-3 | TRBV5-1 | TRBD1 | few | CASTPGQSTDTQYF | TGCGCCAGCACCCCGGGACAGAGCACAGATACGCAGTATTTT
TRBJ2-5 | TRBV6-5 | TRBD2 | NA | CASSYVGLGGETQYF | TGTGCCAGCAGTTACGTGGGACTAGGGGGAGAGACCCAGTACTTC
TRBJ1-1 | TRBV6-5 | TRBD1 | NA | CASHRGYDTEAFF | TGTGCCAGCCACAGGGGTTACGACACTGAAGCTTTCTTT
TRBJ2-1 | TRBV11-3 | TRBD2 | NA | CASSARSGGRANEQFF | TGTGCCAGCAGCGCCCGTAGCGGGGGGAGAGCTAATGAGCAGTTCTTC
TRBJ2-2 | TRBV7-3 | TRBD1 | NA | CASSSPGQGYTGELFF | TGTGCCAGCAGCTCTCCGGGACAGGGCTACACCGGGGAGCTGTTTTTT
TRBJ1-2 | TRBV10-3 | TRBD1 | NA | CAIKVGTGSNYGYTF | TGTGCCATCAAAGTAGGGACAGGGAGTAACTATGGCTACACCTTC
TRBJ1-1 | TRBV18 | NA | NA | CASSPPGAPNTEAFF | TGTGCCAGCTCACCACCGGGGGCGCCCAACACTGAAGCTTTCTTT
TRBJ1-2 | TRBV19 | TRBD1 | NA | CASKSAGTGLPFCGYTF | TGTGCCAGTAAATCAGCCGGGACAGGGCTTCCGTTTTGCGGCTACACCTTC
TRBJ2-1 | TRBV7-2 | TRBD2 | NA | CASSSAGLAGGGNEQFF | TGTGCCAGCAGCTCCGCGGGACTAGCGGGGGGGGGCAATGAGCAGTTCTTC
TRBJ1-5 | TRBV28 | NA | once | CASSPITGPQHF | TGTGCCAGCAGTCCTATTACGGGGCCCCAGCATTTT
TRBJ1-5 | TRBV7-6 | TRBD1 | NA | CASSRQGGNQPQHF | TGTGCCAGCAGCCGACAGGGGGGCAATCAGCCCCAGCATTTT
TRBJ1-4 | TRBV7-9 | NA | NA | CSSSLVPRSDEKLFF | TGTTCCAGCAGCTTAGTCCCCCGGTCGGATGAAAAACTGTTTTTT
TRBJ2-3 | TRBV27 | NA | NA | CASSPRTAPDTQYF | TGTGCCAGCAGTCCCCGGACAGCTCCAGATACGCAGTATTTT
TRBJ2-1 | TRBV7-9 | TRBD1 | NA | CASSLEETGFVSSYNEQFF | TGTGCCAGCAGCTTAGAGGAGACAGGGTTCGTAAGCTCCTACAATGAGCAGTTCTTC
TRBJ2-7 | TRBV4-1 | NA | once | CASSQEGAGTYEQYF | TGCGCCAGCAGCCAAGAGGGAGCCGGTACCTACGAGCAGTACTTC
TRBJ2-2 | TRBV4-1 | TRBD1 | NA | CASSPGQGNTGELFF | TGCGCCAGCAGCCCCGGACAGGGAAACACCGGGGAGCTGTTTTTT
TRBJ1-4 | TRBV7-6 | TRBD1 | medium-sized | CASSGLGTGGEKLFF | TGTGCCAGCAGCGGCCTGGGGACAGGGGGAGAAAAACTGTTTTTT
TRBJ1-5 | TRBV5-6 | TRBD1 | NA | CASSFGQGRQPQHF | TGTGCCAGCAGCTTCGGACAGGGTAGGCAGCCCCAGCATTTT
TRBJ2-1 | TRBV4-2 | TRBD2 | NA | CASTSGEQYNEQFF | TGTGCCAGCACTAGCGGGGAGCAGTACAATGAGCAGTTCTTC
TRBJ2-7 | TRBV7-9 | NA | NA | CASSLASGNEQYF | TGTGCCAGCAGCTTAGCTAGCGGAAACGAGCAGTACTTC
TRBJ2-1 | TRBV6-4 | TRBD2 | once | CASSTSGQTNEQFF | TGTGCCAGCAGTACTAGCGGACAAACCAATGAGCAGTTCTTC
TRBJ2-7 | TRBV4-2 | NA | NA | CASSQDLAREQYF | TGTGCCAGCAGCCAAGATTTAGCTAGGGAGCAGTACTTC
TRBJ2-2 | TRBV14 | NA | NA | CASSPWFGFSNTGELFF | TGTGCCAGCAGCCCATGGTTTGGCTTTTCGAACACCGGGGAGCTGTTTTTT
TRBJ2-7 | TRBV7-9 | NA | few | CSSSRTSLHSRGDEQYF | TGTTCCAGCAGCCGGACAAGCCTACATTCCAGGGGAGACGAGCAGTACTTC
TRBJ1-5 | TRBV15 | NA | NA | CATSDRGGNQPQHF | TGTGCCACCAGCGACCGGGGTGGCAATCAGCCCCAGCATTTT
TRBJ2-5 | TRBV4-1 | NA | NA | CASSTRGGYQETQYF | TGCGCCAGCAGCACTAGGGGGGGGTACCAAGAGACCCAGTACTTC
TRBJ1-5 | TRBV6-5 | TRBD1 | NA | CASSRDRKYQPQHF | TGTGCCAGCAGTAGGGACAGGAAGTATCAGCCCCAGCATTTT
TRBJ2-7 | TRBV11-3 | TRBD1 | NA | CASSLGGQGGQQYF | TGTGCCAGCAGCTTAGGGGGACAGGGGGGCCAGCAGTACTTC
TRBJ2-7 | TRBV6-5 | TRBD1 | few | CASRGQPYEQYF | TGTGCCAGCAGGGGACAGCCCTACGAGCAGTACTTC
TRBJ2-7 | TRBV4-3 | NA | NA | CASSRGPYNSYEQYF | TGCGCCAGCAGCCGAGGGCCCTATAACTCCTACGAGCAGTACTTC
TRBJ2-5 | TRBV7-8 | NA | once | CASSSRWRQETQYF | TGTGCCAGCAGCTCGCGGTGGAGGCAAGAGACCCAGTACTTC
TRBJ2-5 | TRBV6-5 | TRBD2 | few | CASSYPTRGGKETQYF | TGTGCCAGCAGTTACCCGACTCGGGGAGGGAAAGAGACCCAGTACTTC
TRBJ2-7 | TRBV5-6 | NA | medium-sized | CASSRWAYEQYF | TGTGCCAGCAGCCGGTGGGCTTACGAGCAGTACTTC
TRBJ1-2 | TRBV30 | TRBD1 | NA | CAWTGWTGDNYGYTF | TGTGCCTGGACTGGGTGGACAGGAGATAACTATGGCTACACCTTC
TRBJ2-6 | TRBV5-1 | TRBD1 | medium-sized | CASSNLGQASSGANVLTF | TGCGCCAGCAGCAACCTGGGACAGGCCAGCTCTGGGGCCAACGTCCTGACTTTC
TRBJ1-2 | TRBV7-3 | NA | NA | CASSLTDIYGYTF | TGTGCCAGCAGCCTCACAGATATCTATGGCTACACCTTC
TRBJ1-5 | TRBV7-2 | TRBD1 | NA | CASSLRRGQGNQPQHF | TGTGCCAGCAGCCTACGTAGGGGACAGGGCAATCAGCCCCAGCATTTT
TRBJ2-5 | TRBV7-7 | NA | NA | CASSLRTEQETQYF | TGTGCCAGCAGCCTACGGACAGAACAAGAGACCCAGTACTTC
TRBJ2-1 | TRBV18 | TRBD1 | NA | CASSPNNRDRGRNEQFF | TGTGCCAGCTCACCTAACAACCGGGACAGGGGGCGGAATGAGCAGTTCTTC
TRBJ2-5 | TRBV5-1 | TRBD2 | few | CASSLAPAGAGETQYF | TGCGCCAGCAGCTTGGCTCCAGCGGGGGCTGGCGAGACCCAGTACTTC
TRBJ2-7 | TRBV4-3 | TRBD1 | once | CASSRGRGPISYEQYF | TGCGCCAGCAGCCGGGGTAGGGGGCCCATCTCCTACGAGCAGTACTTC
TRBJ1-2 | TRBV9 | NA | NA | CASGGAEGYGYTF | TGTGCCAGCGGGGGGGCGGAAGGCTATGGCTACACCTTC
TRBJ2-2 | TRBV7-3 | TRBD2 | NA | CASSFPTSGGQGELFF | TGTGCCAGCAGCTTTCCGACTAGCGGGGGGCAGGGGGAGCTGTTTTTT
TRBJ2-7 | TRBV5-1 | TRBD2 | NA | CASSLIYAGGQAYEQYF | TGCGCCAGCAGCTTGATTTACGCGGGGGGTCAAGCTTACGAGCAGTACTTC
TRBJ2-7 | TRBV7-6 | TRBD1 | NA | CASSLDRGPYEQYF | TGTGCCAGCAGCTTAGACAGGGGGCCCTACGAGCAGTACTTC